This T cell receptor (beta chain) appears in the sequencing data of a study of vaccination effects on CD4 cells after COVID-19. Looking at the study overall: Before sequencing, viral peptide pools were used by the ViraFEST assay to expand antigen-specific CD4+ T cells. There were two convalescent patients who gave samples 16 days and one week before vaccination.

Culturing for roughly 10 days preceded CD4+ T cell isolation. V was trimmed by 1 base and J by 5 bases, leaving 8 bases between them. The CDR3 length is 14 residues. The germline CDR1 and CDR2 sequences are LGHNA and YSLEER. Sequencing was performed with immunoSEQ multiplex PCR; in TCRdb, only in-frame clones are kept and a portion is missing. The sample contains approximately 45,000 clones, roughly 74% of which appear only once. Notes on this clone: The antigen is not known.

This receptor was taken from a human donor who had a prior SARS-CoV-2 infection. Specimen: CD4+ T cells from PBMCs cultured without peptide, collected before COVID-19 vaccination. The chain uses TRBV4-3 and TRBJ2-2, with D possibly TRBD1 on 6 matching bases. The CDR3 loop is CASSQGTGTGELFF. Here the CDR3 DNA reads TGCGCCAGCAGCCAAGGAACAGGGACCGGGGAGCTGTTTTTT.